Presented here are 14 T cell receptor beta chains from one specimen sequenced in a study of T cells in Graves' hyperthyroidism and ophthalmopathy. The CDR3 regions of TCR beta were amplified from RNA transcripts. First-round RT-PCR targeting the TCR CDR3 was performed with the HTBI primer set. In TCRdb, the multiplex PCR reads were re-called with MiXCR into one record per CDR3 protein. The repertoire holds nearly 600,000 distinct CDR3 sequences, with approximately 15% as singletons. Sequenced sample: blood. These receptor sequences come from a woman younger than 30 with Graves' ophthalmopathy.

This clonotype has at least ten counts. This chain links TRBV20-1 with TRBJ2-7; 11 bases align to TRBD2. Per germline, CDR1 DFQATT and CDR2 SNEGSKA (reference sequence). Trimming at V came to 2 bases and at J to 3 bases, leaving 3 bases not matched to a gene. CDR3 length: 14 residues. CDR3 sequence reads: CSARLAGGNYEQYF. CDR3 coding DNA: TGCAGTGCTAGACTAGCGGGAGGCAACTACGAGCAGTACTTC.

This clonotype was detected ten times or more. This chain links TRBV2 with TRBJ1-5, with a possible D match to TRBD1 (6 bases). In germline, CDR1 is SNHLY, CDR2 FYNNEI. The CDR3 loop spans 15 amino acids. The ends were cut back, 7 bases at V and 0 bases at J, with 13 bases in the middle. CDR3 DNA: TGTGCCAGCATGTCGGACAGAACTAGCAATCAGCCCCAGCATTTT. Protein: CASMSDRTSNQPQHF.

This clonotype has just a few counts. The V gene is TRBV20-1, the J gene TRBJ1-1; D might be TRBD1 (5 bases). V lost 0 bases to trimming and J lost 4 bases, with 12 bases between them. Germline V CDR1 and CDR2: DFQATT, SNEGSKA (reference sequence). The CDR3 runs 14 residues. CDR3 sequence: CSARDLGGSTEAFF. As DNA, the CDR3 is TGCAGTGCTAGAGATCTGGGGGGTAGCACTGAAGCTTTCTTT.

In this sample, this clonotype turned up many times. The chain links TRBV6-2 or TRBV6-3 to TRBJ2-7, with TRBD1 identical over 7 bases. V lost 0 bases to trimming and J lost 4 bases; unmatched junction nucleotides: 9. Germline CDR1 MNHEY, CDR2 SVGEGT. CDR3 size: 16 residues. Here the CDR3 reads CASSYSIPGTVYEQYF. The CDR3 DNA is TGTGCCAGCAGTTACTCGATCCCCGGGACAGTATACGAGCAGTACTTC.

The chain employs TRBV5-1 and TRBJ2-7; a weak D match, TRBD1 (6 bases). Trimming pared 0 bases from V and 2 bases from J, leaving 21 bases between. Germline loops: CDR1 SGHRS, CDR2 YFSETQ. The CDR3 has 18 amino acids. This chain's CDR3 is CASSLVGDWVQGAYEQYF. Here the CDR3 DNA reads TGCGCCAGCAGCTTGGTGGGAGATTGGGTACAGGGTGCCTACGAGCAGTACTTC.

Remarks on this clonotype: The CDR3 ends on some other residue instead of the conserved phenylalanine or tryptophan, so this is likely a read error. The genes are TRBV11-1 and TRBJ2-1, with 9 bases lining up with TRBD2. Germline lookup yields CDR1 SGHAT and CDR2 FQDESV (reference sequence). CDR3 length: 16 amino acids. After removal of 1 base from V and 6 bases from J, the junction contained 7 bases not matched to a gene. The CDR3: CASSLGLAGAGNEQFS. The CDR3 DNA reads as TGTGCCAGCAGCTTAGGCTTAGCGGGAGCGGGCAATGAGCAGTTCTCC.

In this sample, this clonotype turned up many times. As DNA, the CDR3 is TGTGCCAGCAGCCCGCTAGTGGGCTACGAGCAGTACTTC. It is translated as CASSPLVGYEQYF. V gene TRBV7-2 combines with J gene TRBJ2-7, with D unresolved. The CDR3 runs 13 residues. V was pared by 5 bases and J by 3 bases, with 11 bases between. Germline V gene lookup returns CDR1 SGHTA and CDR2 FQGNSA.

This clonotype has at least ten counts. The chain carries TRBV2 and TRBJ1-5; tentative D call: TRBD1 (5 bases). Trimming left V 3 bases short and J 2 bases short, with 14 bases between. The CDR3 contains 16 residues. Looked up from germline, CDR1 is SNHLY and CDR2 is FYNNEI. Here the CDR3 reads CASSDWGTRGNQPQHF. The CDR3 nucleotides read TGTGCCAGCAGTGATTGGGGCACACGGGGCAATCAGCCCCAGCATTTT.

Many counts were recorded for this clonotype. The V and J genes are TRBV10-3 and TRBJ2-7; TRBD1 aligns across 10 bases. This CDR3 has 13 residues. V was pared by 11 bases and J by 2 bases, with 6 bases of the junction left unmatched. The germline V gene encodes CDR1 ENHRY and CDR2 SYGVKD. The CDR3 DNA reads TGTGCCTCACTTGGGACAGGGGCCTACGAGCAGTACTTC. It encodes CASLGTGAYEQYF.

This clonotype was observed at least ten times. The CDR3 nucleotides are TGTGCCAGCAGCCCCGGGACTAGCGGGAAGGGGGCCTACGAGCAGTACTTC. Translation: CASSPGTSGKGAYEQYF. This chain joins TRBV6-2 or TRBV6-3 and TRBJ2-7; 13 bases line up with TRBD2. The CDR3 extends over 17 amino acids. Germline V gene data show CDR1 as MNHEY and CDR2 as SVGEGT. Unmatched junction bases numbered 10, after V lost 6 bases and J lost 2 bases.

This clonotype was detected a few times. This chain uses TRBV19 with TRBJ1-2, with D hard to call. Trimming took 6 bases from V and 4 from J, leaving 12 bases between them. Germline lookup yields CDR1 LNHDA and CDR2 SQIVND (reference sequence). The CDR3 runs to 13 residues. CDR3 residues: CASSYEGSYGYTF. CDR3 DNA sequence: TGTGCCAGTAGCTACGAGGGTTCCTATGGCTACACCTTC.

This clonotype was counted a few times. V is TRBV4-1 and J is TRBJ2-7; D remains ambiguous. Between the trimmed V and J ends, which lost 1 base and 7 bases, there was a span of 17 bases. CDR3 length: 15 residues. Per the germline V gene, CDR1 is MGHRA and CDR2 is YSYEKL. The CDR3: CASSQVFRSDREQYF. The CDR3 DNA reads TGCGCCAGCAGCCAAGTATTTCGTAGTGATCGGGAGCAGTACTTC.

This clonotype was counted a few times. One end of the junction is discordant with germline, which a read error may explain. The rearrangement uses TRBV11-1 and TRBJ2-7; D is undetermined. The V gene's germline CDR1 is SGHAT and CDR2 FQDESV (reference sequence). The CDR3 has 15 amino acids. The DNA of the CDR3 is TGTGCCAGCAGCTTTGGCACAGAGTACTCCCACGAGCAGTACTTC. It encodes CASSFGTEYSHEQYF.

The chain links TRBV7-3 to TRBJ2-7; 7 bases line up with TRBD2. The V and J ends lost 5 bases and 1 base, in that order; junction bases with no gene match: 8. The CDR3 has 15 amino acids. Germline-derived CDR1 and CDR2 are SGHTA and FQGTGA. The CDR3 DNA reads as TGTGCCAGCAGCCTACGGGGGGAAAGTTCCTACGAGCAGTACTTC. Its translation is CASSLRGESSYEQYF.